This TCR beta chain was sequenced in a study of cytomegalovirus exposure and HLA in healthy donors. With 7 bases clipped from V and 5 bases from J, the junction kept 7 bases outside the gene matches. CDR3 length: 16 residues. Germline CDR1 MNHNY, CDR2 SVGAGI (reference sequence). Points from the study as a whole: Most observed TCR sequences were rare, whereas some public TCRs were detected in many donors. Within an earlier analysis, most TCR beta V segments proved productive either about 87% or about 30% of the time. Clonal expansion was found to be greater in HLA-associated TCR beta chains than in equally common others in a later analysis.

The PCR contained 60 Vbeta and 13 Jbeta primers. Sequenced by immunoSEQ multiplex PCR; TCRdb stores in-frame clones only, minus some. This repertoire shows around 120,000 clones, 60% to 85% found once; its top ten account for 2.5% to 3%. Concerning this clone itself: Its specificity is not known.

Specimen: PBMCs. The rearrangement links TRBV6-6 to TRBJ2-5; TRBD2 aligns across 16 bases. The origin of this receptor is a woman aged 40 to 55 in good health and CMV-seropositive. The CDR3 spells CASTQGLAGGPETQYF. The CDR3 nucleotides read TGTGCCAGCACCCAGGGACTAGCGGGAGGGCCCGAGACCCAGTACTTC.